This T cell receptor beta chain stems from a study of OX40 agonist ivuxolimab in advanced cancers. Study at large: Subjects had a mean age of approximately 60 years, with a range of 23 to 79; 82.7% were male.

The repertoire was sequenced with immunoSEQ multiplex PCR; TCRdb's copy has only in-frame clones and lacks some. This table holds about 36,000 clones, approximately 80% found once. Material: CD4+ or CD8+ T cells sorted from blood, obtained in a trial of the OX40 agonist ivuxolimab. This TCR came from an adult with an advanced solid tumor such as melanoma, head and neck, liver or kidney cancer.

CDR3 amino acids: CASSMARVRGQPQHF. In nucleotides, the CDR3 is TGTGCCAGCAGTATGGCGAGGGTACGAGGACAGCCCCAGCATTTT. The chain couples TRBV28 to TRBJ1-5; no clear D. The ends were cut back, 5 bases at V and 7 bases at J, with 18 bases in the middle. The germline gives CDR1 MDHEN, CDR2 SYDVKM. This CDR3 is 15 amino acids long. Looking up the rest from reference TRBV28 and TRBJ1-5 gives the full variable domain: DVKVTQSSRYLVKRTGEKVFLECVQDMDHENMFWYRQDPGLGLRLIYFSYDVKMKEKGDIPEGYSVSREKKERFSLILESASTNQTSMYLCASSMARVRGQPQHFGDGTRLSIL.